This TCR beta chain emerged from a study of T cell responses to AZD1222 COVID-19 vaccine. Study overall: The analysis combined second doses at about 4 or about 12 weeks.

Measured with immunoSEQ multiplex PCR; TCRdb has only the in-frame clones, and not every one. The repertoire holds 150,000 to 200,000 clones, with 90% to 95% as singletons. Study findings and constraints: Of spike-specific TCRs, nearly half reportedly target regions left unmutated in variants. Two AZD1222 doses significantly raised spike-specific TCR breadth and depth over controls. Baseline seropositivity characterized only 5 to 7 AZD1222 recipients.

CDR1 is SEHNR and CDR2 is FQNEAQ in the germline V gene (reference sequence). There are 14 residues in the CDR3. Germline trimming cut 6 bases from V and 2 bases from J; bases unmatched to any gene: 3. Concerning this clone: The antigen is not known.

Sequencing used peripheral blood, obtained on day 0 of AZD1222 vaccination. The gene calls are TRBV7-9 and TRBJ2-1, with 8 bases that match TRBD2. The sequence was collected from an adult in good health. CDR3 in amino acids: CASRTSGPYNEQFF. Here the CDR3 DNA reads TGTGCCAGCAGAACTAGCGGACCCTACAATGAGCAGTTCTTC.